A single sample gave rise to the 24 T cell receptor beta chains below, sequenced in a study of radiotherapy plus CTLA-4 blockade in lung cancer. The method was immunoSEQ multiplex PCR; TCRdb's version includes in-frame clones alone and lacks a portion of them. The table lists approximately 40,000 clones, over 55% of them singletons, with roughly 11% in the top ten. The source was peripheral blood, collected from a patient treated with radiotherapy plus ipilimumab. These receptors were obtained from a human donor with non-small cell lung cancer who had stable disease on radiotherapy plus ipilimumab.

This clone was seen once. The chain uses TRBV10-3 and TRBJ1-6, with 9 bases fitting TRBD1. This CDR3 is 13 amino acids long. Trimming removed 9 bases from V and 5 bases from J; junction bases left unmatched: 2. From germline, CDR1 is ENHRY and CDR2 SYGVKD. The CDR3 loop is CAIRDRDNSPLHF. Here the CDR3 DNA reads TGTGCCATAAGGGACAGGGATAATTCACCCCTCCACTTT.

The rearrangement joins TRBV6-5 to TRBJ1-4, with D possibly TRBD1 on 5 matching bases. The CDR3 is 12 residues long. CDR1 and CDR2 (germline): MNHEY, SVGAGI. V was clipped by 8 bases and J by 8 bases, with 12 bases between them. CDR3 region: CASARAGEKLFF. As DNA, the CDR3 is TGTGCCAGCGCCAGGGCGGGAGAAAAACTGTTTTTT.

This rearrangement joins TRBV25-1 to TRBJ1-5; D not certain. The CDR3 has 13 residues. Germline lookup yields CDR1 MGHDK and CDR2 SYGVNS. V shed 2 bases and J shed 10 bases, with 12 bases lying between them. CDR3 region: CASSEGQKGPQHF. Here the CDR3 DNA reads TGTGCCAGCAGTGAAGGGCAGAAAGGTCCCCAGCATTTT.

This clone was recorded only once. The chain employs TRBV4-3 and TRBJ2-6, with TRBD1 matching over 8 bases. The ends lost 1 base at V and 2 bases at J; junction bases unmatched: 7. The germline V gene has CDR1 LGHNA and CDR2 YSLEER. This CDR3 is built from 18 residues. CDR3 sequence reads: CASSQVGQGFPGANVLTF. CDR3 coding DNA: TGCGCCAGCAGCCAAGTAGGACAGGGCTTTCCTGGGGCCAACGTCCTGACTTTC.

This rearrangement joins TRBV27 to TRBJ1-2; D is undetermined. With 5 bases removed from V and 6 bases from J, the gap between germline ends came to 16 bases. Looked up from germline, CDR1 is MNHEY and CDR2 is SMNVEV (reference sequence). The CDR3 totals 14 residues. DNA of the CDR3: TGTGCCAGCAGTGGCTTGACCGGAGAACATGGCTACACCTTC. Amino acids: CASSGLTGEHGYTF.

The rearrangement links TRBV27 to TRBJ2-7; 8 nucleotides match TRBD2. The CDR3 is 15 residues long. V lost 3 bases, J lost 2 bases, and 6 bases stayed unmatched. Germline V lookup: CDR1 MNHEY, CDR2 SMNVEV (reference sequence). The CDR3, as DNA: TGTGCCAGCAGTTTGGCAGCGGGGGCCGCCTACGAGCAGTACTTC. It encodes CASSLAAGAAYEQYF.

V gene TRBV11-3 combines with J gene TRBJ1-1, with D uncertain. Per the germline V gene, CDR1 is SGHNT and CDR2 is YENEEA. Trimming removed 0 bases from V and 4 bases from J, with 6 bases in between. The CDR3 extends over 13 amino acids. CDR3 sequence: CASSLDPLTEAFF. DNA of the CDR3: TGTGCCAGCAGCTTAGATCCCCTCACTGAAGCTTTCTTT.

V and J are TRBV29-1 and TRBJ2-5; 9 bases map to TRBD1. CDR3 length equals 14 residues. Germline lookup yields CDR1 SQVTM and CDR2 ANQGSEA. Trimming removed 7 bases from V and 4 bases from J; junction bases left unmatched: 10. The CDR3 DNA follows: TGCAGCGCCTGCGACAGGGGGGTCCGAGAGACCCAGTACTTC. This sequence encodes CSACDRGVRETQYF.

This chain uses TRBV10-3 with TRBJ2-3, with 8 bases matching TRBD1. Germline-derived CDR1 and CDR2 are ENHRY and SYGVKD. The length of the CDR3 is 16 residues. Trimming at V came to 10 bases and at J to 1 base, leaving 13 bases not matched to a gene. CDR3 protein: CATSPSGTGGTDTQYF. CDR3 in DNA: TGTGCCACCTCACCCTCCGGGACAGGAGGCACAGATACGCAGTATTTT.

CDR3 DNA sequence: TGTGCCAGCAGCCCAAGGACAGGGGATGATTCACCCCTCCACTTT. It is translated as CASSPRTGDDSPLHF. The chain couples TRBV11-2 to TRBJ1-6; TRBD1 matches 9 bases. Germline assignment: CDR1 SGHAT and CDR2 FQNNGV. V trimming: 5 bases; J trimming: 8 bases; junction bases outside the gene matches: 7. CDR3 length: 15 residues.

This chain connects TRBV6-5 to TRBJ2-5; possibly TRBD2 for D (6 bases). V was clipped by 0 bases and J by 5 bases, with 13 bases between them. CDR3 length equals 15 residues. The germline gives CDR1 MNHEY, CDR2 SVGAGI. CDR3 loop: CASSYSAGSGETQYF. For the CDR3, the DNA is TGTGCCAGCAGTTACTCGGCGGGGTCGGGGGAGACCCAGTACTTC.

The J gene is TRBJ1-5, the V gene TRBV2; a possible D gene is TRBD1 (6 bases). The germline CDR1 and CDR2 sequences are SNHLY and FYNNEI. Trimming took 7 bases from V and 5 from J, leaving 12 bases between them. This CDR3 region has 13 residues. CDR3 sequence (DNA): TGTGCCAGCAACAGGGAAGGGGATCAGCCCCAGCATTTT. As protein: CASNREGDQPQHF.

V usage is TRBV11-3 and J usage is TRBJ2-5; TRBD2 is a possible D gene (7 bases). This CDR3 contains 14 residues. The V and J ends lost 1 base and 5 bases respectively, with 11 bases between them. CDR1 is SGHNT, CDR2 YENEEA, per germline. CDR3 coding DNA: TGTGCCAGCAGCTTAGGGGGGGGCATGGAGACCCAGTACTTC. It codes for CASSLGGGMETQYF.

The V gene is TRBV2, the J gene TRBJ2-7, with 12 bases matching TRBD2. Germline assignment: CDR1 SNHLY and CDR2 FYNNEI. The CDR3 totals 15 residues. V was clipped by 3 bases and J by 4 bases; unmatched bases: 4. The CDR3 DNA is TGTGCCAGCAGTGAGCTACTAGCGGGGGGTTACGAGCAGTACTTC. Translating it yields CASSELLAGGYEQYF. Combining the CDR3 with reference TRBV2 and TRBJ2-7 gives the whole variable domain EPEVTQTPSHQVTQMGQEVILRCVPISNHLYFYWYRQILGQKVEFLVSFYNNEISEKSEIFDDQFSVERPDGSNFTLKIRSTKLEDSAMYFCASSELLAGGYEQYFGPGTRLTVT.

The V gene is TRBV6-6, the J gene TRBJ1-2; 9 nucleotides align to TRBD1. This CDR3 contains 13 residues. The trim removed 6 bases at V and 8 bases at J, leaving 7 bases unmatched. CDR1 and CDR2 (germline): MNHNY, SVGAGI (reference sequence). DNA for the CDR3: TGTGCCAGCAGCCCCGGGACAGGGAGCGGCTACACCTTC. Amino acids: CASSPGTGSGYTF.

This chain connects TRBV2 to TRBJ1-3; possibly TRBD1 for D (5 bases). From germline, CDR1 is SNHLY and CDR2 FYNNEI. V lost 3 bases and J lost 4, with 16 bases in between. This CDR3 contains 16 residues. The CDR3 spells CASSDWGTLRGNTIYF. The DNA for the CDR3 is TGTGCCAGCAGTGACTGGGGGACTCTACGAGGAAACACCATATATTTT.

The J gene is TRBJ2-7, the V gene TRBV27, with TRBD1 as a possible D gene (6 bases). The CDR3 has 13 amino acids. V shed 6 bases and J shed 3 bases, with 12 bases lying between them. Germline V lookup: CDR1 MNHEY, CDR2 SMNVEV (reference sequence). CDR3: CASSRDTNYEQYF. The CDR3 bases are TGTGCCAGCAGCCGGGACACAAACTACGAGCAGTACTTC.

In its sample, this clone was seen a few times. The chain combines TRBV7-2 with TRBJ2-2, with TRBD1 as a possible D gene (5 bases). V lost 5 bases to trimming and J lost 2 bases, with 15 bases between them. The CDR3 sequence is 16 residues long. From germline, CDR1 is SGHTA and CDR2 FQGNSA. CDR3 bases: TGTGCCAGCAGCCCCAATGCAAGGGGAAACACCGGGGAGCTGTTTTTT. Its translation is CASSPNARGNTGELFF.

This clone was found a few times. The chain has TRBV10-2 and TRBJ2-5; 7 bases are shared with TRBD2. Germline CDR1 and CDR2: WSHSY and SAAADI. The trim removed 6 bases at V and 3 bases at J, leaving 10 bases unmatched. The CDR3 runs 15 residues. The CDR3 DNA is TGCGCCAGCAGATTCCGGGACTACCCTAAAGAGACCCAGTACTTC. Encoded protein: CASRFRDYPKETQYF.

This sequence joins TRBV19 and TRBJ2-2; the D is unclear. The V end lost 3 bases, the J end lost 7 bases, and 9 bases lay between the germline ends. Germline CDR1 reads LNHDA; CDR2 reads SQIVND (reference sequence). The CDR3 is 13 residues long. The CDR3 DNA sequence: TGTGCCAGTAGTATTACCGGTATCGGGGAGCTGTTTTTT. This codes for CASSITGIGELFF.

The table lists this clone with a count of one. The chain recombines TRBV6-5 with TRBJ1-1, with a tentative D call TRBD1 (5 bases). This CDR3 region has 14 residues. In germline, CDR1 is MNHEY, CDR2 SVGAGI. V dropped 8 bases and J dropped 1 base, with 14 bases sitting between them. As DNA, the CDR3 is TGTGCCAGCGGAAGGGGCAGGTGGAACACTGAAGCTTTCTTT. It encodes CASGRGRWNTEAFF.

The chain uses TRBV11-1 and TRBJ1-1, with D perhaps matching TRBD1 (5 bases). Trimming shortened V by 7 bases and J by 1 base, and 19 bases separated the two germline ends. Germline V lookup: CDR1 SGHAT, CDR2 FQDESV (reference sequence). The CDR3 extends over 16 amino acids. The CDR3 coding sequence is TGTGCCAGCACGCTTACCGGGGGGACTCCGAACACTGAAGCTTTCTTT. Its translation is CASTLTGGTPNTEAFF. Full variable domain (outside the CDR3, taken from reference TRBV11-1 and TRBJ1-1): EAEVAQSPRYKITEKSQAVAFWCDPISGHATLYWYRQILGQGPELLVQFQDESVVDDSQLPKDRFSAERLKGVDSTLKIQPAELGDSAMYLCASTLTGGTPNTEAFFGQGTRLTVV.

This clone has only a few counts. The chain employs TRBV15 and TRBJ2-3, with D maybe TRBD2 (7 bases). With 1 base removed from V and 2 bases from J, the gap between germline ends came to 13 bases. This CDR3 spans 16 amino acids. Per germline, CDR1 LNHNV and CDR2 YYDKDF (reference sequence). CDR3 nucleotide sequence: TGTGCCACCAGCAGAGGTTCTGCGGGGGCCACAGATACGCAGTATTTT. Translated, it gives CATSRGSAGATDTQYF. Full variable domain (remainder filled in from reference TRBV15 and TRBJ2-3): DAMVIQNPRYQVTQFGKPVTLSCSQTLNHNVMYWYQQKSSQAPKLLFHYYDKDFNNEADTPDNFQSRRPNTSFCFLDIRSPGLGDTAMYLCATSRGSAGATDTQYFGPGTRLTVL.

The genes are TRBV6-5 and TRBJ1-2, with D possibly matching TRBD1 (5 bases). From germline, CDR1 is MNHEY and CDR2 SVGAGI. The CDR3 covers 14 residues. Trimming shortened V by 7 bases and J by 3 bases, and 15 bases separated the two germline ends. CDR3 sequence reads: CASKLQAVDYGYTF. The CDR3 bases are TGTGCCAGCAAACTACAGGCCGTTGACTATGGCTACACCTTC.